This TCR beta chain originates from a study of identical twins (dated by TCRdb to the mid-2010s). Regarding the study in general: To test whether fetal clonotypes persist, the study used deep sequencing on TCR alpha and beta repertoires from monozygotic twins, unrelated adults of various ages, and cord blood. Replicate twin experiments were performed at different times using different library preparation protocols to rule out contamination. Overall study outcomes, separate from this receptor: Zero-insertion analyses could be partly confounded by invariant T cells such as MAIT and iNKT, though diverse VJ usage argued against such confounding for most clonotypes. Compared with coincidental sharing between unrelated individuals, out-of-frame TCR alpha sequences shared between twins had an excess of sequences with low generation probability. Recombination models systematically underestimated out-of-frame TCR alpha sharing in monozygotic twins but agreed with sharing between unrelated individuals. Because the same donors could not be followed over many years, conclusions were based on cross-sectional statistical analysis. Abundant cord blood beta clonotypes carried fewer insertions; young adult naive repertoires showed a weaker similar trend, while memory repertoires showed none. In beta out-of-frame sequences, excess twin sharing was weaker, because having fewer shared sequences lowered the signal-to-noise ratio.

Turning to this clonotype: Its cognate antigen has yet to be identified. The input lacks base qualities; no much larger clone sits a single base away.

CDR1 is given as MNHNS and CDR2 as SASEGT, both from the germline V gene. Spanning cysteine to phenylalanine, the CDR3 consists of 13 amino acids. The DNA shown is the 39-base CDR3, in frame from base 1. Between the V and J ends, shortened by 2 bases and 4 bases respectively, the junction contains 6 bases. The receptor library was made with 5' RACE. The run used an Illumina HiSeq 2000. Template switching introduced a universal primer binding site; the final cDNA contained a unique molecular identifier, enabling accurate counting of TCR cDNA molecules. First-strand cDNA for TCR alpha and beta chains was synthesized from specific primers in the conserved constant-segment region. To control for contamination, every cDNA library carried two barcodes: a SMART-Mk sample barcode plus Illumina barcodes. TruSeq adapter sequences along with Illumina sample barcodes were introduced in two successive PCR steps. The TCR alpha and beta cDNA libraries were sequenced on the Illumina HiSeq platform using custom primers. Turning to the authors' computational methods: Raw reads were processed with MiGEC to extract unique molecular identifiers, and MiXCR was used to determine CDR3 positions. For each individual, recombination models were inferred using an EM algorithm with the repgenHMM and IGoR tools. The analysis of shared clonotypes was done with the tcR package in R, with sharing normalized by the product of cloneset sizes. To study raw recombination free of thymic and clonal selection effects, out-of-frame nonproductive sequences were analyzed. TCRdb reprocessed the public reads (quality trimming at Q25 with fastp, clone calling with MiXCR) and kept in-frame beta chains. Identical CDR3 proteins give one entry, which carries the most common genes and DNA. The V and J calls come from TCRdb's annotation, not from the publication. Within this sample are around 530,000 distinct CDR3 sequences, with approximately 14% of them counted one time only. In total, the top ten clones hold 0.35% to 0.45% of the sample.

All donors were healthy Caucasians. Three pairs of female monozygotic twins, all aged 18 to 29 years, were included in the twin cohort. Positive isolation kits from Invitrogen were used to isolate the CD4+ and CD8+ T cell populations. This sample was shared with a second study, whose subject was yellow fever vaccine responses in identical twins. The second paper states: The T cell response to vaccination in identical twins was reported by the authors to appear partly convergent and partly personalized. Focusing on identical twins, the study followed the T cell clones that responded to the vaccine, and did so with precision.

This TCR came from a woman aged 18-35 years in good health. What was sequenced was CD4+ T cells sorted from blood. Recombination linked TRBV6-1 to TRBJ1-3, with the D gene uncertain. The CDR3 in this case is CASSEIRGNTIYF. The sequenced DNA is TGTGCCAGCAGTGAAATCCGAGGAAACACCATATATTTT.